The 31 T cell receptor beta chains given below trace back to one sample, sequenced in a study of T-cell memory formation after mild COVID-19. In TCRdb, the 5' RACE reads were re-called with MiXCR into one record per CDR3 protein. The sample holds 350,000 to 550,000 distinct CDR3 sequences, roughly 18% seen once. Sequenced material: PBMCs or a T cell subset sorted from them (not recorded which). The receptors were sampled from a man aged 18 to 30 who had mild COVID-19 (a few samples of this study predate the infection). Cell type and time point are not known.

The rearrangement uses TRBV5-1 and TRBJ2-3; 8 bases map to TRBD1. Germline CDR1 reads SGHRS; CDR2 reads YFSETQ. The CDR3 totals 15 residues. The J segment lost 1 base and the V segment lost 0 bases, leaving 1 base of the junction unmatched. This CDR3 reads CASSLVTGGTDTQYF. The CDR3 bases are TGCGCCAGCAGCTTGGTGACAGGGGGCACAGATACGCAGTATTTT.

The chain employs TRBV18 and TRBJ2-7, with 8 bases identical to TRBD1. Germline V gene sequence: CDR1 KGHSH, CDR2 LQKENI. This CDR3 has 14 amino acids. The J segment lost 3 bases and the V segment lost 5 bases, leaving 6 bases of the junction unmatched. CDR3 in amino acids: CASSTGTGDYEQYF. CDR3 nucleotide sequence: TGTGCCAGCTCAACCGGGACAGGAGACTACGAGCAGTACTTC.

The chain links TRBV7-2 to TRBJ1-2; 7 bases fit TRBD1. Looked up from germline, CDR1 is SGHTA and CDR2 is FQGNSA. With 8 bases clipped from V and 2 bases from J, the junction kept 11 bases outside the gene matches. This CDR3 region has 15 residues. The CDR3 DNA follows: TGTGCCAGCGGAGGGGCCAGGGGGGGAAACTATGGCTACACCTTC. This gives the protein CASGGARGGNYGYTF.

This clonotype has just a few counts. The chain recombines TRBV12-3 or TRBV12-4 with TRBJ2-7, with 8 bases fitting TRBD1. V lost 6 bases and J lost 2; bases outside the gene matches: 6. CDR3 length equals 14 residues. In DNA form, the CDR3 reads TGTGCCAGCAGATTCCGGACAGGGCCCTACGAGCAGTACTTC. Protein product: CASRFRTGPYEQYF.

This clonotype has a count of ten or more. The chain couples TRBV7-2 to TRBJ2-5, with 7 bases fitting TRBD1. This CDR3 has 15 residues. Germline CDR1 SGHTA, CDR2 FQGNSA. J was trimmed by 5 bases and V by 2 bases; bases with no gene match: 8. The CDR3 DNA reads as TGTGCCAGCAGCTTAAGGGGGCTGGGGCTGGAGACCCAGTACTTC. Amino acids: CASSLRGLGLETQYF.

This clonotype was seen repeatedly, ten times or more. This chain links TRBV9 with TRBJ1-5; D unresolved. Germline values: CDR1 SGDLS, CDR2 YYNGEE. V shed 2 bases and J shed 0 bases, with 3 bases lying between them. The CDR3 runs 13 residues. The CDR3 protein is CASSVYSNQPQHF. CDR3 DNA: TGTGCCAGCAGCGTGTATAGCAATCAGCCCCAGCATTTT.

This chain joins TRBV15 and TRBJ2-2; no clear D gene. Germline assignment: CDR1 LNHNV and CDR2 YYDKDF (reference sequence). V lost 5 bases to trimming and J lost 3 bases, with 13 bases between them. The CDR3 consists of 15 residues. The CDR3 spells CATSSLRMDTGELFF. CDR3 nucleotides: TGTGCCACCAGCTCCTTGAGGATGGACACCGGGGAGCTGTTTTTT.

CDR3 sequence: CASHTGNTQYF. The CDR3 DNA is TGTGCCAGTCACACGGGGAATACGCAGTATTTT. The chain employs TRBV5-6 and TRBJ2-3; weak D call: TRBD2 (5 bases). This CDR3 has 11 residues. Germline CDR1 and CDR2: SGHDT and YYEEEE. V gave up 8 bases and J gave up 7 bases, with 11 bases separating them. Filled out from reference TRBV5-6 and TRBJ2-3, the complete variable domain reads DAGVTQSPTHLIKTRGQQVTLRCSPKSGHDTVSWYQQALGQGPQFIFQYYEEEERQRGNFPDRFSGHQFPNYSSELNVNALLLGDSALYLCASHTGNTQYFGPGTRLTVL.

Here the CDR3 reads CASNPRVVPRGGELFF. The CDR3 region has the DNA TGTGCCAGCAACCCTAGGGTAGTCCCACGGGGCGGGGAGCTGTTTTTT. The V and J genes are TRBV27 and TRBJ2-2, with D possibly matching TRBD2 (5 bases). Trimming removed 7 bases from V and 7 bases from J, with 22 bases in between. CDR3 size: 16 residues. Germline V gene sequence: CDR1 MNHEY, CDR2 SMNVEV (reference sequence).

This clonotype turned up a few times. This rearrangement joins TRBV7-3 to TRBJ2-2, with 9 nucleotides matching TRBD2. The V gene end was trimmed by 10 bases and the J gene end by 4 bases; junction bases not matched to a gene: 4. The germline V gene encodes CDR1 SGHTA and CDR2 FQGTGA. This CDR3 region has 13 residues. In DNA, the CDR3 is TGTGCCACTGCGGGAGGGGGCACCGGGGAGCTGTTTTTT. This encodes CATAGGGTGELFF. Based on the CDR3 plus reference TRBV7-3 and TRBJ2-2, the full variable domain is GAGVSQTPSNKVTEKGKYVELRCDPISGHTALYWYRQSLGQGPEFLIYFQGTGAADDSGLPNDRFFAVRPEGSVSTLKIQRTERGDSAVYLCATAGGGTGELFFGEGSRLTVL.

This clonotype was seen at least ten times. The chain employs TRBV5-1 and TRBJ2-5, with 8 bases matching TRBD2. V dropped 4 bases and J dropped 4; count of bases not matched to a gene: 9. CDR1 SGHRS and CDR2 YFSETQ come from the germline V gene. CDR3 length equals 15 residues. CDR3 DNA: TGCGCCAGCAGCATGGGACTAGTGAGTGGAGAGACCCAGTACTTC. This gives the protein CASSMGLVSGETQYF.

The rearrangement uses TRBV24-1 and TRBJ2-2; the match to TRBD1 covers 8 bases. The CDR3 sequence is 16 residues long. Germline loops: CDR1 KGHDR, CDR2 SFDVKD. After removal of 4 bases from V and 2 bases from J, the junction contained 5 bases not matched to a gene. Here the CDR3 DNA reads TGTGCCACCAGTGACCCTGGGACAGGTAACACCGGGGAGCTGTTTTTT. It is translated as CATSDPGTGNTGELFF.

This clonotype was observed at least ten times. This sequence joins TRBV5-1 and TRBJ1-3, with D unclear. Germline loops: CDR1 SGHRS, CDR2 YFSETQ. The CDR3 length is 15 residues. V lost 4 bases and J 4 bases, leaving 15 bases between the germline ends. This CDR3 reads CASSPSTGSGNTIYF. The CDR3 coding sequence is TGCGCCAGCAGCCCGAGTACGGGGTCCGGAAACACCATATATTTT. Full variable domain (rest looked up from reference TRBV5-1 and TRBJ1-3): KAGVTQTPRYLIKTRGQQVTLSCSPISGHRSVSWYQQTPGQGLQFLFEYFSETQRNKGNFPGRFSGRQFSNSRSEMNVSTLELGDSALYLCASSPSTGSGNTIYFGEGSWLTVV.

In its sample, this clonotype was seen a few times. The V gene is TRBV6-4, the J gene TRBJ2-1; TRBD1 matches at 7 bases. V lost 0 bases, J lost 8 bases, and 4 bases stayed unmatched. Germline V gene sequence: CDR1 MRHNA, CDR2 SNTAGT. This CDR3 contains 14 residues. The CDR3 sequence: CASSDSKGADEQFF. Written as DNA, the CDR3 is TGTGCCAGCAGTGACTCTAAGGGGGCCGATGAGCAGTTCTTC.

V usage is TRBV30 and J usage is TRBJ1-2; D may be TRBD1 (5 bases). V shed 0 bases and J shed 7 bases, with 15 bases lying between them. The CDR3 length is 14 residues. The germline gives CDR1 GTSNPN, CDR2 SVGIG (reference sequence). In DNA form, the CDR3 reads TGTGCCTGGAGTGTACAAAGTGGGGCAGTTGGCTACACCTTC. Translation gives CAWSVQSGAVGYTF. Filled out from reference TRBV30 and TRBJ1-2, the complete variable domain reads SQTIHQWPATLVQPVGSPLSLECTVEGTSNPNLYWYRQAAGRGLQLLFYSVGIGQISSEVPQNLSASRPQDRQFILSSKKLLLSDSGFYLCAWSVQSGAVGYTFGSGTRLTVV.

This clonotype was picked up a small number of times. The rearrangement uses TRBV10-3 and TRBJ1-3; no definite D call. Germline V CDR1 and CDR2: ENHRY, SYGVKD. V was pared by 8 bases and J by 2 bases, with 16 bases between. This CDR3 has 15 amino acids. The CDR3 nucleotides read TGTGCCATCTTTGAGGCGACAATGACTGGAAACACCATATATTTT. Amino acid sequence: CAIFEATMTGNTIYF.

This chain links TRBV27 with TRBJ2-7; 9 bases agree with TRBD1. Germline trimming cut 4 bases from V and 4 bases from J; bases unmatched to any gene: 8. Germline V lookup: CDR1 MNHEY, CDR2 SMNVEV (reference sequence). CDR3 length: 15 amino acids. CDR3 nucleotides: TGTGCCAGCAGTTGGGACAGGGTCCCATTTTACGAGCAGTACTTC. Translation gives CASSWDRVPFYEQYF.

This clonotype has just a few counts. V is TRBV5-1 and J is TRBJ2-7; 9 positions match TRBD2. Per germline, CDR1 SGHRS and CDR2 YFSETQ. There are 14 residues in the CDR3. V lost 9 bases, J lost 5 bases, and 12 bases stayed unmatched. Here the CDR3 DNA reads TGCGCCACCAAACCGGGACTAGCTACCGACGAGCAGTACTTC. Translated, it gives CATKPGLATDEQYF.

This clonotype was recorded a few times. The rearrangement links TRBV30 to TRBJ1-1; D gene unclear. The V gene lost 2 bases and the J gene lost 0 bases, with 10 bases spanning the gap. CDR1 is GTSNPN and CDR2 is SVGIG in the germline V gene (reference sequence). The CDR3 runs to 14 residues. The CDR3 region has the DNA TGTGCCTGGAGTAAGGGAGACCTGAACACTGAAGCTTTCTTT. Translating gives CAWSKGDLNTEAFF.

V is TRBV2 and J is TRBJ2-3; D gene uncertain. The CDR3 spans 15 residues. V shed 4 bases and J shed 0 bases, with 11 bases lying between them. Germline V gene sequence: CDR1 SNHLY, CDR2 FYNNEI. CDR3 sequence (DNA): TGTGCCAGCAGTGGACCGCGGATTAGCACAGATACGCAGTATTTT. Its protein product is CASSGPRISTDTQYF.

This clonotype has a handful of counts. J is TRBJ1-5 and V is TRBV6-2 or TRBV6-3; TRBD1 might be the D (6 bases). The CDR3 has 16 residues. V gave up 4 bases and J gave up 3 bases, with 16 bases separating them. Germline CDR1 reads MNHEY; CDR2 reads SVGEGT. The CDR3 loop reads CASSSPGQKLNQPQHF. The CDR3 DNA sequence: TGTGCCAGCAGTTCACCTGGACAGAAGCTCAATCAGCCCCAGCATTTT.

This clonotype has just a few counts. This chain links TRBV10-3 with TRBJ2-7, with 11 bases aligning to TRBD2. The CDR3 spans 15 residues. Per germline, CDR1 ENHRY and CDR2 SYGVKD. With 3 bases clipped from V and 3 bases from J, the junction kept 4 bases outside the gene matches. CDR3 residues: CAISDSTSGVYEQYF. CDR3 nucleotides: TGTGCCATCAGTGATTCGACTAGCGGGGTCTACGAGCAGTACTTC.

This clonotype was counted a few times. The genes are TRBV12-3 or TRBV12-4 and TRBJ2-3; 8 nucleotides align to TRBD2. CDR3 length: 15 amino acids. The J segment lost 0 bases and the V segment lost 5 bases, leaving 4 bases of the junction unmatched. The CDR3 region has the DNA TGTGCCAGCAGTCTGACTAGCGCTAGCACAGATACGCAGTATTTT. Protein: CASSLTSASTDTQYF.

This clonotype was detected a few times. The rearrangement uses TRBV24-1 and TRBJ2-1; D unclear. This CDR3 is 16 amino acids long. Germline CDR1 and CDR2: KGHDR and SFDVKD. Trimming removed 3 bases at V and 3 bases at J, with 14 bases between. The CDR3 protein is CATSDEPRKFYNEQFF. CDR3 in DNA: TGTGCCACCAGTGATGAGCCACGGAAGTTCTACAATGAGCAGTTCTTC.

The table lists this clonotype with a few counts. The chain's CDR3 is CASSKQGSNEKLFF. In nucleotides, the CDR3 is TGTGCCAGCAGCAAACAGGGGAGTAATGAAAAACTGTTTTTT. V and J are TRBV7-9 and TRBJ1-4; 7 positions match TRBD1. Germline CDR1 reads SEHNR; CDR2 reads FQNEAQ (reference sequence). This CDR3 contains 14 residues. The trim removed 5 bases at V and 4 bases at J, leaving 4 bases unmatched.

The chain employs TRBV20-1 and TRBJ2-5; no definite D call. V lost 5 bases and J 4 bases, leaving 14 bases between the germline ends. CDR3 length: 13 residues. CDR1 and CDR2 (germline): DFQATT, SNEGSKA (reference sequence). DNA for the CDR3: TGCAGTGCTGAGACATCTCAGAGAGAGACCCAGTACTTC. Its translation is CSAETSQRETQYF.

This clonotype was counted a few times. The CDR3 reads CASSPIGGPASTDTQYF. The CDR3 region has the DNA TGTGCCAGCTCCCCGATCGGCGGGCCAGCGAGCACAGATACGCAGTATTTT. The chain links TRBV7-8 to TRBJ2-3; D possibly corresponds to TRBD2 (5 bases). Trimming shortened V by 8 bases and J by 0 bases, and 21 bases separated the two germline ends. The germline V gene has CDR1 SGHVS and CDR2 FQNEAQ. The CDR3 is 17 amino acids.

This clonotype has a handful of counts. The chain recombines TRBV6-1 with TRBJ2-7; 10 positions match TRBD1. In germline, CDR1 is MNHNS, CDR2 SASEGT. J was trimmed by 6 bases and V by 5 bases; bases with no gene match: 1. There are 12 residues in the CDR3. The CDR3 region is CASSRTGGEQYV. The DNA of the CDR3 is TGTGCCAGCAGTCGGACAGGGGGCGAGCAGTACGTC.

This clonotype has just a few counts. J is TRBJ2-7 and V is TRBV5-1, with a weak D call TRBD2 (6 bases). The CDR3 contains 16 residues. V was shortened by 1 base and J by 0 bases, with 14 bases between the two germline ends. Looked up from germline, CDR1 is SGHRS and CDR2 is YFSETQ. CDR3 region: CASSLFGGVFSYEQYF. The CDR3 DNA sequence: TGCGCCAGCAGCTTGTTCGGCGGGGTTTTCTCCTACGAGCAGTACTTC.

This chain links TRBV2 with TRBJ1-1, with a possible D match to TRBD1 (5 bases). Germline V lookup: CDR1 SNHLY, CDR2 FYNNEI. The CDR3 is made up of 12 amino acids. Trimming pared 4 bases from V and 11 bases from J, leaving 14 bases between. The CDR3 DNA reads TGTGCCAGCAGTGGGTTGGGGGTTCAGGCTTTCTTT. Its protein is CASSGLGVQAFF.

The table lists this clonotype with a few counts. The V and J genes are TRBV2 and TRBJ2-1; 13 bases match TRBD2. Germline-derived CDR1 and CDR2 are SNHLY and FYNNEI. J lost 6 bases, V lost 7 bases, and 3 bases had no gene match. CDR3 length equals 14 residues. For the CDR3, the DNA is TGTGCCAGCACCCGGACTAGCGGGGGCAATGAGCAGTTCTTC. It encodes CASTRTSGGNEQFF.